The source of this T cell receptor beta chain is a study of blood T cell repertoires in COVID-19. Study-level background: Samples representing acute and convalescent COVID-19 were sourced from the United States, Italy and Spain. Sample material is recorded as cDNA or gDNA derived from T cells, B-cell-depleted T cells, or PBMCs.

The repertoire was sequenced with immunoSEQ multiplex PCR; TCRdb's copy has only in-frame clones and lacks some. The sample consists of 250,000 to 350,000 clones, around 90% of them appearing once. CDR1 and CDR2 (germline): KGHSH, LQKENI. Trimming at V came to 5 bases and at J to 0 bases, leaving 8 bases not matched to a gene. CDR3 size: 16 residues. Sample: peripheral blood. This chain uses TRBV18 with TRBJ2-3; 7 bases are shared with TRBD2. The source of this sequence is a woman in her forties who had recovered from COVID-19. CDR3 in amino acids: CASSKPGLISTDTQYF. In nucleotides, the CDR3 is TGTGCCAGCTCAAAACCGGGACTAATAAGCACAGATACGCAGTATTTT. Complete variable domain (other parts from reference TRBV18 and TRBJ2-3): NAGVMQNPRHLVRRRGQEARLRCSPMKGHSHVYWYRQLPEEGLKFMVYLQKENIIDESGMPKERFSAEFPKEGPSILRIQQVVRGDSAAYFCASSKPGLISTDTQYFGPGTRLTVL.